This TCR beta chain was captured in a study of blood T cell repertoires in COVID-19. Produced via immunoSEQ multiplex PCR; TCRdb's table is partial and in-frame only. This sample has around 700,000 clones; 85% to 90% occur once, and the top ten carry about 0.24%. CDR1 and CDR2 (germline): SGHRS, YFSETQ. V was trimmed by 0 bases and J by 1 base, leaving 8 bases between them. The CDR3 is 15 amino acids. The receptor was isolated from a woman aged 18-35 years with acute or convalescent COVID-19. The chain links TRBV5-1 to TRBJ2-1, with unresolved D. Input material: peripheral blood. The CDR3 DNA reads TGCGCCAGCAGCTTGGATTCAGGATCCTACAATGAGCAGTTCTTC. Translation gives CASSLDSGSYNEQFF.